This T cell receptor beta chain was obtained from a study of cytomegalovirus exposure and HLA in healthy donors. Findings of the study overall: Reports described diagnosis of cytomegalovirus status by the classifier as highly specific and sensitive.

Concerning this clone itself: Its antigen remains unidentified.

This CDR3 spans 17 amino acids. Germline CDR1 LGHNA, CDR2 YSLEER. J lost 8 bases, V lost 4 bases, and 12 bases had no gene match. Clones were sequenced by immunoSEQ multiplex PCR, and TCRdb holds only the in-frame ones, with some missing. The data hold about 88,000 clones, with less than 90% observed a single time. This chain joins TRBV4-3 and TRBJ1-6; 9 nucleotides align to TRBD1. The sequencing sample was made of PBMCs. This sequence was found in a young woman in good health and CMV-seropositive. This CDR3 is CASSPAIGQGIDSPLHF. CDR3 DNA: TGCGCCAGCAGCCCAGCCATCGGACAGGGGATTGATTCACCCCTCCACTTT.